One T cell receptor beta chain is described in this entry. The sample originates from a study of blood T cell repertoires in COVID-19. On the study more broadly: The origin of the acute and convalescent COVID-19 samples was the United States, Italy and Spain.

With 0 bases clipped from V and 3 bases from J, the junction kept 7 bases outside the gene matches. Germline CDR1 reads LGHNT; CDR2 reads FRNRAP. The CDR3 sequence is 16 residues long. Original processing methods: Using reference gene primer amplification, nucleated cell counts were estimated. Assay used: immunoSEQ multiplex PCR; TCRdb lists only in-frame clones, some missing. V, J and clone size derive from that table, while D and trimming were established from the DNA sequence. Found here are about 19,000 clones, 86% of them singletons; the top ten hold approximately 9.9%. Sequencing input: peripheral blood. This receptor was identified in a human donor in a cohort sampled during active COVID-19. The chain has TRBV12-5 and TRBJ1-2; 7 bases fit TRBD1. The CDR3 DNA reads as TGTGCTAGTGGTTTGGTTCTTTCTCAGGGGGACTATGGCTACACCTTC. This translates into CASGLVLSQGDYGYTF.